In this sample, the clone carrying this TCR beta chain turned up a few times. The target antigen is unknown. These data belong to a study of tumour-infiltrating T cells in Burkitt lymphoma. As for the study in general: Patients covered every epidemiological subtype of Burkitt lymphoma. Overall and progression-free survival were predicted by productive clonality. Findings and caveats of the study: Several public clonotypes recurred in numerous Burkitt lymphoma patients.

Generated by immunoSEQ multiplex PCR, the TCRdb table keeps only in-frame clones and is missing some. The sample gives around 45,000 clones, more than 25% of which show up once; around 2.9% is in the top ten. This CDR3 is 14 amino acids long. CDR1 and CDR2 from the germline V gene are SGHTA and FQGNSA. V gave up 5 bases and J gave up 6 bases, with 14 bases separating them. This clonotype was sampled from a human donor with Burkitt lymphoma. The rearrangement uses TRBV7-2 and TRBJ1-3; D gene uncertain. The sample taken for sequencing was tumor tissue. The CDR3: CASSPGGLQNTIYF. CDR3 DNA sequence: TGTGCCAGCAGCCCTGGCGGGCTTCAAAACACCATATATTTT.